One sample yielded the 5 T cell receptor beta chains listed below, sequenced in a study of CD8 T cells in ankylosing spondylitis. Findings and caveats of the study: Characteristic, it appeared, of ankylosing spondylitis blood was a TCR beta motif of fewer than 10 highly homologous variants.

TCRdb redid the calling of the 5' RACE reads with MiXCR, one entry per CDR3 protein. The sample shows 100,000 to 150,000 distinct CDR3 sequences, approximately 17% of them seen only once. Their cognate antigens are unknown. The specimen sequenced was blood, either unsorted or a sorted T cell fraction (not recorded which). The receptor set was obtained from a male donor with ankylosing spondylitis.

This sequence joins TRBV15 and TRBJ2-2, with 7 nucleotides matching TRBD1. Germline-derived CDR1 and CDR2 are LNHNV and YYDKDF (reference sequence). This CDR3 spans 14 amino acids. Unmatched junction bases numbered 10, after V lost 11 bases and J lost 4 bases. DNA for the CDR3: TGTGCCGCCCGCGGACAGGCCGCCACCGGGGAGCTGTTTTTT. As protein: CAARGQAATGELFF.

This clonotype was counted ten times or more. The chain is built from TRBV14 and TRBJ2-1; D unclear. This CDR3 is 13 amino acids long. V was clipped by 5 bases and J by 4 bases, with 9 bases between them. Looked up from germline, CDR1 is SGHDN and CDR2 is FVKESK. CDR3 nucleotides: TGTGCCAGCAGCACCGACTCGTACAATGAGCAGTTCTTC. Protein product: CASSTDSYNEQFF.

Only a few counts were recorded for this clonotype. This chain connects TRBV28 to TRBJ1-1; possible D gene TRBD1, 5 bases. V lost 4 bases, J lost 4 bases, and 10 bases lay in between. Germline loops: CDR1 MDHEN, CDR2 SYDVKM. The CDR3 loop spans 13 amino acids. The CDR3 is CASSSGEVTEAFF. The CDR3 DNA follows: TGTGCCAGCAGTTCGGGGGAGGTCACTGAAGCTTTCTTT.

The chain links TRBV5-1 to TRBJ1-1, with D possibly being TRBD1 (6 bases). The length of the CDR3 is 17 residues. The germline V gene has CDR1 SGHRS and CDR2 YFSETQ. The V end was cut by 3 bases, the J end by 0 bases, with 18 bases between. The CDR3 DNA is TGCGCCAGCAGCTCTGACAGGCTCGGGAAAATGAACACTGAAGCTTTCTTT. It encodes CASSSDRLGKMNTEAFF. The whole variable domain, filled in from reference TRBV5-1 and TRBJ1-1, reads KAGVTQTPRYLIKTRGQQVTLSCSPISGHRSVSWYQQTPGQGLQFLFEYFSETQRNKGNFPGRFSGRQFSNSRSEMNVSTLELGDSALYLCASSSDRLGKMNTEAFFGQGTRLTVV.

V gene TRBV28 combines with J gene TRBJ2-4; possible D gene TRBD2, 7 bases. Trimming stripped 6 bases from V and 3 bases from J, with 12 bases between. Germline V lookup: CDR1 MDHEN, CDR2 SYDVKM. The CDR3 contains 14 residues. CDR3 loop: CASRLGGGKNIQYF. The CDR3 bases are TGTGCCAGCAGGTTGGGAGGGGGCAAAAACATTCAGTACTTC.